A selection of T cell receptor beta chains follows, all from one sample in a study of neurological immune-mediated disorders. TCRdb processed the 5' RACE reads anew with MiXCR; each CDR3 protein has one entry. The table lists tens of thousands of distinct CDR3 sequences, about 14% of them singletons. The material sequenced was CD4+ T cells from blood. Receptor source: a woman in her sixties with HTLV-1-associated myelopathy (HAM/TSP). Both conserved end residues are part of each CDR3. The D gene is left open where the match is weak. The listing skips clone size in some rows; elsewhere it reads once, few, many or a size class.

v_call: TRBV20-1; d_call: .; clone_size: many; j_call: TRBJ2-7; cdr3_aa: CSAQTGIRGEQYF; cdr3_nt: TGCAGTGCCCAGACAGGGATCCGGGGGGAGCAGTACTTC
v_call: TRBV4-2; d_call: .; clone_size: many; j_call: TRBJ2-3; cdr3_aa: CASSQVAGGVADTQYF; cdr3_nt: TGTGCCAGCAGCCAAGTTGCCGGAGGTGTGGCAGATACGCAGTATTTT
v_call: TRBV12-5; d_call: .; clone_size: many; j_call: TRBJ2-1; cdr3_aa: CASGSGTYYNEQFF; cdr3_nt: TGTGCTAGTGGTTCCGGGACTTACTACAATGAGCAGTTCTTC
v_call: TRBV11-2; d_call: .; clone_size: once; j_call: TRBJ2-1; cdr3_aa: CASSRPRGGTEQFF; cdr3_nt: TGTGCCAGCAGCCGCCCCCGTGGGGGGACGGAGCAGTTCTTC
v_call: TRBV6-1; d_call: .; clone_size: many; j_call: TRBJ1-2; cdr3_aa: CASSASGGFDGYTF; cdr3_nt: TGTGCCAGCAGCGCCTCGGGGGGGTTCGATGGCTACACCTTC
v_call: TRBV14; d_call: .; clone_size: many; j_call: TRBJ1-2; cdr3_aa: CASSRNQNSYGYTF; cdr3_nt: TGTGCCAGCAGCCGCAACCAGAATTCCTATGGCTACACCTTC
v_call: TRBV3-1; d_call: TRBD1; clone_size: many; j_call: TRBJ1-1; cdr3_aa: CASSATGTEAFF; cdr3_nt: TGTGCCAGCAGCGCGACAGGGACTGAAGCTTTCTTT
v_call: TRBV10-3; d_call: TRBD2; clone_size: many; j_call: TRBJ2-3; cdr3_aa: CAISGPTSGGDTQYF; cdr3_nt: TGTGCCATCAGTGGACCTACAAGCGGGGGAGATACGCAGTATTTT
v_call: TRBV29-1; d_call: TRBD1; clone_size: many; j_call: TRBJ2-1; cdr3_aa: CSVDRDRAYNEQFF; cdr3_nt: TGCAGCGTTGATCGGGACAGGGCCTACAATGAGCAGTTCTTC
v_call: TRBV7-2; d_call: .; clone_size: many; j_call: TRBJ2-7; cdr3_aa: CASSLAGQTYEQYF; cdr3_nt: TGTGCCAGCAGCTTAGCTGGACAGACCTACGAGCAGTACTTC
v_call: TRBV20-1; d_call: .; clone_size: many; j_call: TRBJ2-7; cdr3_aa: CSARAPGSFGYEQYF; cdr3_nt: TGCAGTGCTAGAGCTCCGGGGAGTTTTGGGTACGAGCAGTACTTC
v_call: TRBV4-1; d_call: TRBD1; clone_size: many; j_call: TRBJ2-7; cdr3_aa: CASSRGTGGIYEQYF; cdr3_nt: TGCGCCAGCAGCCGCGGGACAGGGGGCATCTACGAGCAGTACTTC
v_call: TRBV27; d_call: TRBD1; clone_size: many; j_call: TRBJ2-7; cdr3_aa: CASSNHRGYEQYF; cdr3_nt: TGTGCCAGCAGTAACCACAGGGGTTACGAGCAGTACTTC
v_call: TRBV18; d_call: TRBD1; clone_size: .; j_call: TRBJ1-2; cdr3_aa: CASSGEQGAGYGYTF; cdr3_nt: TGTGCCAGCTCCGGTGAACAGGGGGCCGGCTATGGCTACACCTTC
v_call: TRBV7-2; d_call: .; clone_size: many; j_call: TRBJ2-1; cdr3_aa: CASSLGRFSYNEQFF; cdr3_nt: TGTGCCAGCAGCTTGGGACGCTTCTCCTACAATGAGCAGTTCTTC
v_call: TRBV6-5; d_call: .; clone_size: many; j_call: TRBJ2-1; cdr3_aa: CASSYRGGTGYEQFF; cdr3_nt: TGTGCCAGCAGTTATAGAGGGGGGACGGGATATGAGCAGTTCTTC
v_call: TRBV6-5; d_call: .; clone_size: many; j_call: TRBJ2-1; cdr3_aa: CASSFARGSRDEQFF; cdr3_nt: TGTGCCAGCAGTTTCGCTCGGGGAAGCCGGGATGAGCAGTTCTTC
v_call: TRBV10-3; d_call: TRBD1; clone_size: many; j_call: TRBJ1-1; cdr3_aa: CAINRDSGITEAFF; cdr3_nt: TGTGCCATCAATAGGGACAGCGGGATCACTGAAGCTTTCTTT
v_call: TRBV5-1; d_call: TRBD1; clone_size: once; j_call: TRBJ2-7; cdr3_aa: CASSSLTGVFDHEQYF; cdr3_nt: TGCGCCAGCAGCTCTCTAACAGGGGTCTTCGATCACGAGCAGTACTTC
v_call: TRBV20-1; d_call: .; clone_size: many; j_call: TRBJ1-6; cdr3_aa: CSAPGSRLENSPLHF; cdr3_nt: TGCAGTGCTCCGGGGAGCAGGCTGGAGAATTCACCCCTCCACTTT
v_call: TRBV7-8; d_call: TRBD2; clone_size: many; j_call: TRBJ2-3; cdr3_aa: CASSLVLAGGLDTQYF; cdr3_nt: TGTGCCAGCAGCTTAGTACTAGCGGGGGGGCTAGATACGCAGTATTTT
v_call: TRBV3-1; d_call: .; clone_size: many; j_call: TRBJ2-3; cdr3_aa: CASSQEREAGSYTQYF; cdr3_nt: TGTGCCAGCAGCCAAGAACGCGAGGCGGGAAGCTATACGCAGTATTTT
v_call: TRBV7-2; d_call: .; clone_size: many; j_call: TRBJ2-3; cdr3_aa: CASSPEPDWTTSTDTQYF; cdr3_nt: TGTGCCAGCAGCCCCGAACCGGACTGGACGACTAGCACAGATACGCAGTATTTT
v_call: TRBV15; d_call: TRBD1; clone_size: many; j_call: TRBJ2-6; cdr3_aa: CATSRDRGPAGANVLTF; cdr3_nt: TGTGCCACCAGTAGGGACAGGGGGCCTGCTGGGGCCAACGTCCTGACTTTC
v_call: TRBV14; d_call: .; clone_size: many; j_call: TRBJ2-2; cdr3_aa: CASSQLRGELFF; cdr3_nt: TGTGCCAGCAGCCAATTACGGGGGGAGCTGTTTTTT
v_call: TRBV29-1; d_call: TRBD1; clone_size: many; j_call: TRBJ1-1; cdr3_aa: CSVGTGAEAFF; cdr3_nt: TGCAGCGTGGGGACAGGGGCTGAAGCTTTCTTT
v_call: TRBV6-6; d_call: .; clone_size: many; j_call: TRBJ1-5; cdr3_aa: CASSYAPRDQPQHF; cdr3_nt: TGTGCCAGCAGTTACGCGCCTCGGGATCAGCCCCAGCATTTT
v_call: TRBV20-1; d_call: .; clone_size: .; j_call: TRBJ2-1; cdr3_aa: CSATGQTYNEQFF; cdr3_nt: TGCAGTGCCACGGGGCAAACCTACAATGAGCAGTTCTTC
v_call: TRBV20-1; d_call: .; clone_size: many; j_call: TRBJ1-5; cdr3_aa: CSAARGLQSNQPQHF; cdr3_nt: TGCAGTGCTGCCAGGGGCCTCCAAAGCAATCAGCCCCAGCATTTT